This T cell receptor (beta chain) was recovered during a study of metastatic and nonmetastatic thyroid tumors. On the study more broadly: From malignant and benign thyroid patients, repertoires in blood and in tumor or nodule tissue were compared. Study-wide findings and caveats: Significantly higher TCR beta diversity was reportedly seen in malignant thyroid tumors than benign nodules, in blood and tumor.

Original data processing: The distant-metastasis classifier for papillary thyroid cancer was built from CDR3 differences across clinicopathological groups. With MiXCR, TCRdb called clones anew from the PCR reads. The V and J calls, along with clone size, are taken from TCRdb and not from the paper's own processing. The sample lists around 42,000 clones; about an eighth were seen once. Germline assignment: CDR1 MDHEN and CDR2 SYDVKM. The CDR3 contains 18 residues. No treatment of any kind had been given to any patient before thyroid surgery. This clone was seen many times. Its antigen is not identified. Germline is not matched at one junction end, which may reflect a read error. Other nucleotide sequences in the sample specify the same CDR3.

Sequenced material: blood. This TCR came from a female donor with papillary thyroid cancer or a benign thyroid nodule (not recorded which). Some clones in this sample may be carry-over from other donors' samples. The chain joins TRBV28 to TRBJ2-1, with 7 bases fitting TRBD2. In DNA, the CDR3 is TGTGCAAGCAGTTTTAAGGTTAGCGGGTCCAGCTCCTACAATGAGCAGTTCTTC. Its protein is CASSFKVSGSSSYNEQFF. Full variable domain (outside the CDR3, taken from reference TRBV28 and TRBJ2-1): DVKVTQSSRYLVKRTGEKVFLECVQDMDHENMFWYRQDPGLGLRLIYFSYDVKMKEKGDIPEGYSVSREKKERFSLILESASTNQTSMYLCASSFKVSGSSSYNEQFFGPGTRLTVL.